The clone carrying this T cell receptor beta chain was observed a few times. Its antigen is currently unknown. Trimming removed 6 bases from V and 3 bases from J, with 12 bases in between. CDR1 is MNHEY, CDR2 SMNVEV, per germline (reference sequence). This CDR3 comprises 14 residues. Repertoires were generated with immunoSEQ multiplex PCR, while TCRdb's copy carries only in-frame clones and drops some. The repertoire holds approximately 35,000 clones, with about 80% as singletons. The sample belongs to a study of regulatory and conventional T cells in RAG deficiency. The sorted conventional CD4+ T cells were CD25-low and CD127-high, with genomic DNA sequenced. Whole-study findings and limits: In Omenn syndrome, Treg and Tconv repertoires overlapped >85%. Shannon entropy was markedly lower and Simpson indices higher in RAG-deficient patients than control T-cell subsets.

These same data were also listed under a study on regulatory T cells. From that study: The primer mix had 52 TRBV and 13 TRBJ primers.

The sequencing sample was made of CD4+ effector T cells sorted from blood. The chain is built from TRBV27 and TRBJ1-5; the D gene is possibly TRBD1 (6 bases). This receptor was obtained from a human donor in good health. This CDR3 is CASRKTGNNQPQHF. DNA for the CDR3: TGTGCCAGCAGAAAGACAGGAAACAATCAGCCCCAGCATTTT.